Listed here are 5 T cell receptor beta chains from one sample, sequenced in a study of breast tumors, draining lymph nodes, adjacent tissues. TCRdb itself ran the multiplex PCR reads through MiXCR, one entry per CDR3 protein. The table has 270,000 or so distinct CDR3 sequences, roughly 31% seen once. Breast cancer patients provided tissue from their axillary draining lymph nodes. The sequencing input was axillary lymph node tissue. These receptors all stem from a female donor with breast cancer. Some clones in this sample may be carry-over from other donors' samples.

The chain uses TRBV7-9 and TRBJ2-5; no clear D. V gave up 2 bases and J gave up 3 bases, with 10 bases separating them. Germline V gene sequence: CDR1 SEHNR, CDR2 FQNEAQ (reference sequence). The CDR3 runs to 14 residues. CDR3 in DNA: TGTGCCAGCAGCTTACTCCAACGGGAAGAGACCCAGTACTTC. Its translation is CASSLLQREETQYF.

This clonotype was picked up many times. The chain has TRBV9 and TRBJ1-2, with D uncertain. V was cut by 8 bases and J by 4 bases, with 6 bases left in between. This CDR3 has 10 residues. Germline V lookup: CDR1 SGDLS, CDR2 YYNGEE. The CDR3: CARPPYGYTF. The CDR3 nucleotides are TGTGCCAGACCGCCCTATGGCTACACCTTC.

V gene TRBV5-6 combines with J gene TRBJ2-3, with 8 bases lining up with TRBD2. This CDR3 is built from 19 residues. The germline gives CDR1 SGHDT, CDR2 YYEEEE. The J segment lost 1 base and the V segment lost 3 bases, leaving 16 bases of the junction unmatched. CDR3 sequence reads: CASSSSPITSGPRTDTQYF. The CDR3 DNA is TGTGCCAGCAGCTCCTCCCCGATTACTAGCGGACCCCGCACAGATACGCAGTATTTT.

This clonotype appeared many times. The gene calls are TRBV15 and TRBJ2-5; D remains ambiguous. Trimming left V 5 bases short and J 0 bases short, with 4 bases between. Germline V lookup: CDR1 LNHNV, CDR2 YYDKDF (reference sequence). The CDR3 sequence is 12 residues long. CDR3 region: CATSLDQETQYF. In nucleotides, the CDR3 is TGTGCCACCAGCCTGGACCAAGAGACCCAGTACTTC.

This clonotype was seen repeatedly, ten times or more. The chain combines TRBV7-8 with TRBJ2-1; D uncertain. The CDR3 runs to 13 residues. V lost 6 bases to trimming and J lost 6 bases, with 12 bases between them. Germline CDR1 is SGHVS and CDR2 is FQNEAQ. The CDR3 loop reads CASSDRVRNEQFF. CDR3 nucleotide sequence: TGTGCCAGCAGTGATAGGGTACGCAATGAGCAGTTCTTC.